The sequence of this T cell receptor beta chain was determined in a study of T cell responses to AZD1222 COVID-19 vaccine. Findings and caveats of the study: Spike-specific TCRs gained breadth and depth after people received two AZD1222 doses. Clonal diversity was possibly underestimated; the donors were predominantly white British and more often female. A reported finding is that nearly half of spike-specific TCRs target unmutated variant regions.

Looked up from germline, CDR1 is SGHRS and CDR2 is YFSETQ. The CDR3 is made up of 12 amino acids. The ends were cut back, 4 bases at V and 0 bases at J, with 4 bases in the middle. TCRdb keeps only in-frame clones here, not all; method: immunoSEQ multiplex PCR. The sample has fewer than 65,000 clones, 75% to 85% seen once. As for this clone: The antigen is not known.

The input for sequencing was peripheral blood, taken on day 0 of AZD1222 vaccination. The receptor's source is an adult in good health. The genes are TRBV5-1 and TRBJ2-5; D uncertain. The CDR3: CASSPDQETQYF. For the CDR3, the DNA is TGCGCCAGCAGCCCCGACCAAGAGACCCAGTACTTC.